This TCR beta chain was documented in a study of T cells expressing NK-cell markers. On this clonotype: Its target is not known.

UMIs accompanied the 5'RACE template switching by which TCR beta cDNA was made. TCRdb re-called the 5' RACE reads and gives one entry per CDR3 protein, without DNA. This sample's clone table lists 500,000 to 700,000 distinct CDR3 sequences. Study-wide results and limits: Dominance of the CD3+CD56-NKG2C+ fraction by these clonotypes also held in several donors. Evidence did not settle whether expanded NKG2C+ T cell clones targeted HCMV. Dominant NKG2C+ clonotypes made up roughly 1.0-8% of CD8+ T cells in six donors.

This CDR3 is built from 17 residues. The clonotype originates from a man aged 18 to 29 in good health. Specimen: blood T cells: a sorted CD56 or NKG2C T cell subset, CD4+ or CD8+ T cells, or bulk PBMC T cells (not recorded which). V usage is TRBV12-3 or TRBV12-4 and J usage is TRBJ2-2; the D call from TCRdb, TRBD1, cannot be confirmed without DNA. CDR3 region: CASSRDRTGGNTGELFF.